This T cell receptor beta chain was found in a study of cytomegalovirus exposure and HLA in healthy donors. Study-level results: In vitro data verified a few CMV-associated chains as specific for CMV antigens. The authors listed approximately 150 TCR beta chains as cytomegalovirus-associated. The classifier reportedly diagnosed cytomegalovirus status with high sensitivity and specificity.

Points on this clone: What it binds is unknown.

Sequencing used immunoSEQ multiplex PCR; TCRdb keeps in-frame clones, though not all of them. Here the sample spans 100,000 to 150,000 clones, 89% being singletons. The CDR3 covers 13 residues. V was pared by 10 bases and J by 4 bases, with 6 bases of the junction left unmatched. Germline V gene data show CDR1 as ENHRY and CDR2 as SYGVKD. Input material: PBMCs. This clonotype originated in a woman younger than 30 in good health and CMV-seronegative. The chain combines TRBV10-3 with TRBJ2-2; 7 bases line up with TRBD2. CDR3 region: CASGRGSTGELFF. DNA of the CDR3: TGTGCCAGTGGGAGGGGATCCACCGGGGAGCTGTTTTTT.